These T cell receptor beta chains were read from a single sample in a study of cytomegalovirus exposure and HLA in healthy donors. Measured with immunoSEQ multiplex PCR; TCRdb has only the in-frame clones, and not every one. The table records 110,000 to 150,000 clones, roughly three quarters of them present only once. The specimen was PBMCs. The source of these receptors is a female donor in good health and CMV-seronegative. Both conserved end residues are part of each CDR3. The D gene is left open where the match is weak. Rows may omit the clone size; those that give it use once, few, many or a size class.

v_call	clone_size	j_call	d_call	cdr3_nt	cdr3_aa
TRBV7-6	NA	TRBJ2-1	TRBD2	TGTGCCAGCAGCTTAGCGGCGGGAGGGCCGTGCGAGCAGTTCTTC	CASSLAAGGPCEQFF
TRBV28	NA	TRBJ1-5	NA	TGTGCCAGCAGCCTGGGGGGTATTAACAGCAATCAGCCCCAGCATTTT	CASSLGGINSNQPQHF
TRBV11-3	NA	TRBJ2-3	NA	TGTGCCAGCAGCTTCTCGAGCACAGATACGCAGTATTTT	CASSFSSTDTQYF
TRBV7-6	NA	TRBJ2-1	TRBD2	TGTGCCAGCAGCTTAGGCTCTCGATGGCGGGAGTCAGGCAATGAGCAGTTCTTC	CASSLGSRWRESGNEQFF
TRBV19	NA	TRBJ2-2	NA	TGTGCCAGTAGTATCGGGACGAACACCGGGGAGCTGTTTTTT	CASSIGTNTGELFF
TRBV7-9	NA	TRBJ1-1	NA	TGTGCCAGCAGCTTGTTAAGGGGGGGGAAGAACACTGAAGCTTTCTTT	CASSLLRGGKNTEAFF
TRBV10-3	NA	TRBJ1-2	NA	TGTGCCATTGGAGACAGGAACTATGGCTACACCTTC	CAIGDRNYGYTF
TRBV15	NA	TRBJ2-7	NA	TGTGCCACCAGCAGAGATCTTCGATTTGGGCACGAGCAGTACTTC	CATSRDLRFGHEQYF
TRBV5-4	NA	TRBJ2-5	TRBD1	TGTGCCAGCAGCTTGGGGGGGACAGGGGGGCAAGAGACCCAGTACTTC	CASSLGGTGGQETQYF
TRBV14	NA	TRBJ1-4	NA	TGTGCCAGCAGCCAAGACAGGGTCCCGTTTTTT	CASSQDRVPFF
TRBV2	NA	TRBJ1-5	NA	TGTGCCAGCCAGACAGACAGAGGCGCTTATAGCAATCAGCCCCAGCATTTT	CASQTDRGAYSNQPQHF
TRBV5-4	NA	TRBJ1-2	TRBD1	TGTGCCAGCAGCTTTACCGGGACAGTTAACTATGGCTACACCTTC	CASSFTGTVNYGYTF
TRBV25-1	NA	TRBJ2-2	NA	TGTGCCAGCAGTGAATTTAAGGGGGCGAACACCGGGGAGCTGTTTTTT	CASSEFKGANTGELFF
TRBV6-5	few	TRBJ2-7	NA	TGTGCCAGCAGTTACCGTCGTTCCTACGAGCAGTACTTC	CASSYRRSYEQYF
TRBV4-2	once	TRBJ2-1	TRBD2	TGTGCCAGCAGCCAAGAGGGAGTAGCGGGGGGATCCTACAATGAGCAGTTCTTC	CASSQEGVAGGSYNEQFF
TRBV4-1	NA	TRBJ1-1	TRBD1	TGCGCCAGCAGCAACCGACAGGGCGCGGGGAAAGCTTTCTTT	CASSNRQGAGKAFF
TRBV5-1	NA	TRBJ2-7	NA	TGCGCCAGCAGCTTGCGCAGGGTTTCCCACGAGCAGTACTTC	CASSLRRVSHEQYF
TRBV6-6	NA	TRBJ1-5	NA	TGTGCCAGCAGTCGAACAGGGTCCAATCAGCCCCAGCATTTT	CASSRTGSNQPQHF
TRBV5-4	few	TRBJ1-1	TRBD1	TGTGCCAGCAGGAGACAGGGAGGAGGGGCTGAAGCTTTCTTT	CASRRQGGGAEAFF
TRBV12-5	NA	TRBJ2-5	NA	TGTGCTAGTGGTTTGGGGGGCCGGGAGACCCAGTACTTC	CASGLGGRETQYF
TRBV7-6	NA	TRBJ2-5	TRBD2	TGTGCCAGCAGCCCACTAGCGGGCCGTTCCGTGGGGGGCCAGTACTTC	CASSPLAGRSVGGQYF
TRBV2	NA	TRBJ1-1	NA	TGTGCCAGCAGTGTTACAGGGCAGAACACTGAAGCTTTCTTT	CASSVTGQNTEAFF